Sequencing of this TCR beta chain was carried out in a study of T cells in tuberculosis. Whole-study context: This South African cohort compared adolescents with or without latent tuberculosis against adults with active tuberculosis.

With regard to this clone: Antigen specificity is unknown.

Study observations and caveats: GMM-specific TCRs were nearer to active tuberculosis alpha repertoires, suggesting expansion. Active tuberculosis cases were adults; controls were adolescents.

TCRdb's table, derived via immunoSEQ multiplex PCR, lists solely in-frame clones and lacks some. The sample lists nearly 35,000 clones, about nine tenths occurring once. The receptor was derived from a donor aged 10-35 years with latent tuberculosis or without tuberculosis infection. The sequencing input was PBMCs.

The CDR3 nucleotides are TGCGCCAGCAGCTTGCTACCGTCGAACACTGAAGCTTTCTTT. This codes for CASSLLPSNTEAFF. This sequence joins TRBV5-1 and TRBJ1-1; D gene ambiguous. Trimming took off 1 base at V and 1 base at J, with 8 bases between the two ends. The CDR3 has 14 amino acids. CDR1 is SGHRS, CDR2 YFSETQ, per germline.